What follows are 28 T cell receptor beta chains derived from one specimen sequenced in a study of T cell responses to AZD1222 COVID-19 vaccine. Some clones are missing from TCRdb's copy, which holds only in-frame ones; the method was immunoSEQ multiplex PCR. This sample has roughly 100,000 clones; 88% occur once, and the top ten carry 16%. This specimen was peripheral blood, taken 28 days after the second AZD1222 dose. These receptors all come from an adult who received the AZD1222 COVID-19 vaccine.

The V gene is TRBV7-6, the J gene TRBJ2-1; a weak D match, TRBD2 (5 bases). V shed 6 bases and J shed 1 base, with 16 bases lying between them. In germline, CDR1 is SGHVS, CDR2 FNYEAQ. This CDR3 region has 16 residues. CDR3 DNA: TGTGCCAGCAGTACTTTCTTGCGGAGGTCCTACAATGAGCAGTTCTTC. Protein: CASSTFLRRSYNEQFF.

This clone was seen a few times. The J gene is TRBJ2-7, the V gene TRBV24-1; 12 nucleotides match TRBD2. Trimming removed 5 bases from V and 3 bases from J; junction bases left unmatched: 4. The CDR3 length is 15 residues. Germline V gives CDR1 KGHDR, CDR2 SFDVKD. For the CDR3, the DNA is TGTGCCACCAGTGGCGGACTAGCGGGAATCTACGAGCAGTACTTC. Protein product: CATSGGLAGIYEQYF.

The rearrangement uses TRBV12-3 or TRBV12-4 and TRBJ2-2; unclear D gene. This CDR3 region has 13 residues. V was shortened by 7 bases and J by 4 bases, with 10 bases between the two germline ends. CDR3 sequence (DNA): TGTGCCAGCACCCACTCGTCCACCGGGGAGCTGTTTTTT. Its translation: CASTHSSTGELFF.

This clone was counted a few times. The chain employs TRBV12-5 and TRBJ2-1; no firm D call. The V end lost 3 bases, the J end lost 0 bases, and 6 bases lay between the germline ends. The CDR3 has 14 residues. Germline V CDR1 and CDR2: LGHNT, FRNRAP. CDR3 region: CASGFGISYNEQFF. In nucleotides, the CDR3 is TGTGCTAGTGGTTTTGGTATCTCCTACAATGAGCAGTTCTTC.

The chain uses TRBV2 and TRBJ1-2; D gene ambiguous. Trimming cost V 6 bases and J 4 bases, with 9 bases left between them. Germline lookup yields CDR1 SNHLY and CDR2 FYNNEI. The CDR3 totals 12 residues. CDR3 loop: CASRDWTYGYTF. In DNA, the CDR3 is TGTGCCAGCAGGGACTGGACCTATGGCTACACCTTC.

This chain links TRBV5-5 with TRBJ2-5, with D possibly matching TRBD1 (5 bases). V was trimmed by 0 bases and J by 3 bases, leaving 18 bases between them. This CDR3 is 17 amino acids long. Germline V gene lookup returns CDR1 SGHKS and CDR2 YYEKEE (reference sequence). The CDR3 is CASSLVEISQGKETQYF. CDR3 DNA: TGTGCCAGCAGCTTGGTTGAGATATCTCAGGGTAAAGAGACCCAGTACTTC. The complete variable domain, with remaining parts taken from reference TRBV5-5 and TRBJ2-5, reads DAGVTQSPTHLIKTRGQQVTLRCSPISGHKSVSWYQQVLGQGPQFIFQYYEKEERGRGNFPDRFSARQFPNYSSELNVNALLLGDSALYLCASSLVEISQGKETQYFGPGTRLLVL.

This clone showed up just a few times. The chain joins TRBV10-1 to TRBJ1-1; D unclear. V was cut by 7 bases and J by 2 bases, with 14 bases left in between. The CDR3 consists of 14 residues. Per germline, CDR1 WNHNN and CDR2 SYGVQD (reference sequence). The CDR3 bases are TGCGCCAGCAAGGACGGAGGGATCAACACTGAAGCTTTCTTT. Protein: CASKDGGINTEAFF.

The genes are TRBV6-5 and TRBJ2-7; D gene ambiguous. V was trimmed by 2 bases and J by 3 bases, leaving 8 bases between them. The V gene's germline CDR1 is MNHEY and CDR2 SVGAGI. The CDR3 is 13 amino acids. CDR3 region: CASSYRSGYEQYF. CDR3 bases: TGTGCCAGCAGTTACAGGTCCGGCTACGAGCAGTACTTC.

The chain recombines TRBV28 with TRBJ1-2, with D tentatively TRBD1 (6 bases). The CDR3 consists of 14 residues. Germline V gives CDR1 MDHEN, CDR2 SYDVKM. V lost 3 bases and J lost 3, with 11 bases in between. The CDR3 here is CASSFRQAHYGYTF. CDR3 DNA: TGTGCCAGCAGTTTTCGACAGGCTCACTATGGCTACACCTTC.

This clone occurred a few times. The chain combines TRBV4-1 with TRBJ1-5, with 9 bases fitting TRBD1. The V segment lost 1 base and the J segment 6 bases; nucleotides outside the gene matches: 4. Looked up from germline, CDR1 is MGHRA and CDR2 is YSYEKL. The CDR3 length is 15 residues. DNA of the CDR3: TGCGCCAGCAGCCAAGGAGGGACAGGGCTTCAGCCCCAGCATTTT. Protein: CASSQGGTGLQPQHF.

This rearrangement joins TRBV5-6 to TRBJ1-3; TRBD1 is a possible D gene (5 bases). The CDR3 totals 15 residues. In germline, CDR1 is SGHDT, CDR2 YYEEEE. Trimming cost V 4 bases and J 3 bases, with 14 bases left between them. The CDR3 coding sequence is TGTGCCAGCAGCACCAGACAGAATTTTGGAAACACCATATATTTT. Protein: CASSTRQNFGNTIYF.

The chain combines TRBV7-9 with TRBJ1-3; a weak D match, TRBD1 (6 bases). This CDR3 has 15 amino acids. The germline gives CDR1 SEHNR, CDR2 FQNEAQ (reference sequence). Deletions cut 7 bases from V and 3 bases from J, with 16 bases between. The CDR3 DNA sequence: TGTGCCAGCACTGCATGGAAGGACAGTGGAAACACCATATATTTT. This encodes CASTAWKDSGNTIYF.

The chain combines TRBV5-1 with TRBJ2-2; 12 bases line up with TRBD2. The CDR3 extends over 16 amino acids. Per the germline V gene, CDR1 is SGHRS and CDR2 is YFSETQ. The trim removed 4 bases at V and 1 base at J, leaving 2 bases unmatched. The CDR3 is CASSRLAGENTGELFF. In DNA, the CDR3 is TGCGCCAGCAGCCGACTAGCGGGAGAGAACACCGGGGAGCTGTTTTTT. The whole variable domain, remainder taken from reference TRBV5-1 and TRBJ2-2, is KAGVTQTPRYLIKTRGQQVTLSCSPISGHRSVSWYQQTPGQGLQFLFEYFSETQRNKGNFPGRFSGRQFSNSRSEMNVSTLELGDSALYLCASSRLAGENTGELFFGEGSRLTVL.

This chain links TRBV11-2 with TRBJ1-1; the D is unclear. The CDR3 is 15 residues long. Looked up from germline, CDR1 is SGHAT and CDR2 is FQNNGV. The V gene lost 2 bases and the J gene lost 1 base, with 11 bases spanning the gap. CDR3 bases: TGTGCCAGCAGCTTACTATTAGGCGGGAACACTGAAGCTTTCTTT. Translated: CASSLLLGGNTEAFF. The entire variable domain, with the rest obtained from reference TRBV11-2 and TRBJ1-1, is as follows: EAGVAQSPRYKIIEKRQSVAFWCNPISGHATLYWYQQILGQGPKLLIQFQNNGVVDDSQLPKDRFSAERLKGVDSTLKIQPAKLEDSAVYLCASSLLLGGNTEAFFGQGTRLTVV.

CDR3 DNA: TGTGCCACCAGTGATTCAGGCACACCACAAGAGAACACTGAAGCTTTCTTT. As protein: CATSDSGTPQENTEAFF. V is TRBV24-1 and J is TRBJ1-1; D remains unclear. The CDR3 totals 17 residues. V shed 2 bases and J shed 1 base, with 16 bases lying between them. Germline CDR1 reads KGHDR; CDR2 reads SFDVKD.

The V call is TRBV7-9, the J call TRBJ1-3, with D uncertain. Trimming left V 8 bases short and J 8 bases short, with 13 bases between. The CDR3 loop spans 12 amino acids. In germline, CDR1 is SEHNR, CDR2 FQNEAQ (reference sequence). Here the CDR3 reads CASGPGGDTIYF. Written as DNA, the CDR3 is TGTGCCAGCGGTCCCGGCGGTGACACCATATATTTT.

This chain uses TRBV24-1 with TRBJ2-5; the D is unclear. Between the trimmed V and J ends, which lost 2 bases and 1 base, there was a span of 10 bases. The CDR3 spans 15 residues. CDR1 KGHDR and CDR2 SFDVKD come from the germline V gene. CDR3 bases: TGTGCCACCAGTGATTCTAGATCGTCCCAAGAGACCCAGTACTTC. As protein: CATSDSRSSQETQYF.

This chain uses TRBV7-6 with TRBJ2-3; weak D call: TRBD2 (6 bases). CDR1 is SGHVS, CDR2 FNYEAQ, per germline. V was cut by 5 bases and J by 1 base, with 13 bases left in between. CDR3 length: 15 residues. CDR3 sequence: CASSTRLGGTDTQYF. CDR3 coding DNA: TGTGCCAGCAGCACTAGACTAGGCGGCACAGATACGCAGTATTTT.

This chain links TRBV7-9 with TRBJ1-5; D uncertain. The CDR3 is 14 residues long. The ends were cut back, 4 bases at V and 3 bases at J, with 10 bases in the middle. Germline assignment: CDR1 SEHNR and CDR2 FQNEAQ (reference sequence). The CDR3 bases are TGTGCCAGCAGCTGGAGTCCCTCCAATCAGCCCCAGCATTTT. Translated, it gives CASSWSPSNQPQHF.

The J gene is TRBJ2-7, the V gene TRBV11-3, with TRBD1 matching over 7 bases. CDR1 is SGHNT, CDR2 YENEEA, per germline. The CDR3 loop spans 14 amino acids. V dropped 3 bases and J dropped 3; count of bases not matched to a gene: 5. Written as DNA, the CDR3 is TGTGCCAGCAGCTTCGCGCCAGGGGGCTACGAGCAGTACTTC. It is translated as CASSFAPGGYEQYF. Variable domain in full (rest from reference TRBV11-3 and TRBJ2-7): EAGVVQSPRYKIIEKKQPVAFWCNPISGHNTLYWYLQNLGQGPELLIRYENEEAVDDSQLPKDRFSAERLKGVDSTLKIQPAELGDSAVYLCASSFAPGGYEQYFGPGTRLTVT.

In this sample, this clone turned up once. The J gene is TRBJ2-1, the V gene TRBV11-3; D is possibly TRBD1 (5 bases). Germline V gives CDR1 SGHNT, CDR2 YENEEA. The CDR3 has 12 residues. V dropped 5 bases and J dropped 10 bases, with 12 bases sitting between them. As DNA, the CDR3 is TGTGCCAGCAGCGGTGACAGTCGGGAGCAGTTCTTC. This codes for CASSGDSREQFF.

The chain uses TRBV19 and TRBJ1-5, with D maybe TRBD1 (5 bases). The germline V and J ends were trimmed by 5 bases and 3 bases, with 14 bases remaining between them. This CDR3 is built from 15 residues. Germline V gene lookup returns CDR1 LNHDA and CDR2 SQIVND (reference sequence). DNA of the CDR3: TGTGCCAGTAGTCCTTTTCGACAGCCCAATCAGCCCCAGCATTTT. Protein sequence: CASSPFRQPNQPQHF.

The chain is built from TRBV7-9 and TRBJ1-3, with D hard to call. V lost 3 bases and J 0 bases, leaving 9 bases between the germline ends. The CDR3 runs to 15 residues. Germline V gives CDR1 SEHNR, CDR2 FQNEAQ (reference sequence). CDR3 nucleotide sequence: TGTGCCAGCAGCTTGATAGGGATCTCTGGAAACACCATATATTTT. This sequence encodes CASSLIGISGNTIYF.

The chain combines TRBV2 with TRBJ2-3; the match to TRBD2 covers 11 bases. Germline values: CDR1 SNHLY, CDR2 FYNNEI. Germline trimming cut 8 bases from V and 5 bases from J; bases unmatched to any gene: 6. This CDR3 region has 14 residues. DNA for the CDR3: TGTGCCAGCCTCCTACTAGCGGGGGTAGATACGCAGTATTTT. Its protein is CASLLLAGVDTQYF. The variable domain in full, completed from reference TRBV2 and TRBJ2-3, reads EPEVTQTPSHQVTQMGQEVILRCVPISNHLYFYWYRQILGQKVEFLVSFYNNEISEKSEIFDDQFSVERPDGSNFTLKIRSTKLEDSAMYFCASLLLAGVDTQYFGPGTRLTVL.

This chain links TRBV18 with TRBJ2-5, with D possibly being TRBD1 (6 bases). V lost 5 bases and J lost 5, with 18 bases in between. The CDR3 has 15 amino acids. The germline gives CDR1 KGHSH, CDR2 LQKENI. DNA for the CDR3: TGTGCCAGCTCAAAAACGTACAGGGTTGAGGAGACCCAGTACTTC. It is translated as CASSKTYRVEETQYF.

CDR3 sequence (DNA): TGTGCCAGCAGTTCAATGACACAAATGAACACTGAAGCTTTCTTT. Residues: CASSSMTQMNTEAFF. The V call is TRBV27, the J call TRBJ1-1; D call uncertain. There are 15 residues in the CDR3. Between the trimmed V and J ends, which lost 4 bases and 0 bases, there was a span of 12 bases. The germline V gene encodes CDR1 MNHEY and CDR2 SMNVEV (reference sequence).

This rearrangement joins TRBV3-1 (or the pseudogene TRBV3-2) to TRBJ1-2; 9 bases agree with TRBD1. The trim removed 8 bases at V and 5 bases at J, leaving 6 bases unmatched. The germline CDR1 and CDR2 sequences are LGHDT and YNNKEL (reference sequence). CDR3 length equals 13 residues. The CDR3 here is CASGGQGGYGYTF. The CDR3 nucleotides read TGTGCCAGCGGGGGACAGGGTGGTTATGGCTACACCTTC.

The chain has TRBV3-1 (or the pseudogene TRBV3-2) and TRBJ2-1, with a weak D call TRBD1 (6 bases). CDR1 and CDR2 from the germline V gene are LGHDT and YNNKEL (reference sequence). The CDR3 contains 15 residues. Trimming shortened V by 1 base and J by 5 bases, and 12 bases separated the two germline ends. Here the CDR3 reads CASSQGWGTNNEQFF. DNA for the CDR3: TGTGCCAGCAGCCAAGGGTGGGGGACAAACAATGAGCAGTTCTTC.